This T cell receptor (beta chain) is drawn from a study of beta chain features in type 1 diabetes (dated by TCRdb to the late 2010s). Regarding the research as a whole: Mean age, gender distribution, total cell number and subset yield did not differ between patients and healthy donors. A total of approximately 100 million sorted cells were examined across all samples, and the number of cells per subset was strongly correlated with RNA yield. Whereas all 30 or so donors provided naive and central memory subsets, regulatory and stem cell-like memory subsets were isolated from just 8 patients and about 8 healthy donors. In the study, TCRB repertoires of sorted circulating CD4+ T cell subsets from recently diagnosed type 1 diabetes patients were compared with those of matched healthy donors.

A single peripheral blood draw of about 116 mL on average was collected from each donor into heparinised tubes. A BD FACSAria II and a panel including CD45RO, CCR7, CD25, CD127, CD95 and CD27 were used to sort naive, central memory, regulatory and stem cell-like memory CD4+ T cells. Every sorted population had a purity above 95%. PBMCs were isolated right away by Lymphoprep density gradient centrifugation and were stained directly, without culture. Samples were stained and sorted in pairs, with one healthy donor and one patient per experiment, so that batch effects were minimized. On this clone: It has no known antigen specificity. No base qualities exist here, and no much larger clone lies one base off it.

V was cut back by 4 bases and J by 0 bases, leaving a gap of 15 bases between them. The CDR3 goes from the cysteine to the phenylalanine over 16 residues. Only the CDR3 part of the read is kept: 48 bases, read in frame from the first base. The germline V gene encodes CDR1 SGHDN and CDR2 FVKESK. The entire amount of isolated RNA was reverse transcribed using the High Capacity cDNA Reverse Transcription Kit, so the sequenced TCRB transcripts were expressed ones. Deep immunoSEQ sequencing was performed on naive, central memory and regulatory T cell samples, with an average of roughly 3.5 million total reads per sample. Sorted cells were lysed in RLT buffer, and RNA was extracted using DNase-treated RNeasy Micro or Mini kits according to cell number. Each cell subset was processed separately to prevent cross-contamination, with patient and healthy donor samples processed together. The immunoSEQ multiplex PCR was used to amplify TCRB sequences from cDNA, yielding 87-bp fragments that span the CDR3 region. Amplicons were sequenced on the Illumina HiSeq platform. The authors processed their data as follows. PCR bias was computationally corrected using synthetic template baselines, reads within Hamming distance 2 were collapsed, and singletons that could not be merged were discarded. Reads were aligned against IMGT to assign V, D and J genes, CDR3 length and insertions or deletions at six rearrangement sites. Within each subset, clonotype counts were normalized to sorted cell number, after which true diversity and Gini coefficients were computed with the tcR R package. The overlap coefficient, calculated on TCRB nucleotide sequences, was used to quantify repertoire sharing. Out-of-frame TCRB sequences from naive cells were analyzed as a proxy for the pre-selection repertoire. TCRdb took this table from immuneACCESS and kept in-frame rearrangements with V and J called. Such tables lack part of the clones; where checked against another copy, unresolved V genes explain under half of the gap, and the rest is unexplained. V, J and clone size reflect that table, while D and trimming were determined from the DNA. The sample profile shows 200,000 to 300,000 clones; approximately 15% of them were found once. The top ten hold roughly 0.019% of the sample.

Here is what the overall study found, with its caveats: Because cDNA was sequenced instead of genomic DNA, activated cells with high expression could be over-represented, although the groups did not differ in activation or CD3 levels. At VDJ recombination sites, patients with type 1 diabetes made fewer insertions and deleted more nucleotides, a pattern implying thymic rearrangement abnormalities. Shorter templates might be favored by PCR, yet because patient and control samples were amplified and corrected together, any such skew would affect both groups equally. Naive, central memory and regulatory TCRB repertoires appeared to be more alike among patients than among healthy donors. A moderate but significant shortening of TCRB CDR3 length was observed in type 1 diabetes patients in all four CD4+ subsets. Because the HLA sub-analyses included only small numbers of individuals, any influence of HLA type on TCRB rearrangement was left unresolved.

The specimen sequenced was naive CD4+ T cells from blood. The sample's cell subset or site label, in plain terms: true naive CD4+ T cells. This receptor chain uses TRBV14 and TRBJ1-1; no D gene call is confident. This TCR was recovered from a man aged 25-40 years with type 1 diabetes. The bases read TGTGCCAGCAGCCCCGGGTTACGACCATTGAACACTGAAGCTTTCTTT. The encoded protein is CASSPGLRPLNTEAFF.